This T cell receptor beta chain was sequenced for a study of T cells after posttransplantation cyclophosphamide. Whole-study results and caveats: Recipient CMV seropositivity and CMV reactivation strongly tracked TRB clonality.

Concerning this clone itself: The target antigen is unknown.

Using immunoSEQ multiplex PCR, the repertoire was profiled, and TCRdb retains in-frame clones only, with some absent. This table holds tens of thousands of clones, 86% found once. This CDR3 has 18 residues. Between the trimmed V and J ends, which lost 1 base and 2 bases, there was a span of 19 bases. Germline V CDR1 and CDR2: SEHNR, FQNEAQ (reference sequence). This TCR came from a man between 25 and 39 years old with a blood cancer, CMV-positive, and with a related stem cell donor. The chain combines TRBV7-9 with TRBJ2-3; D perhaps matches TRBD1 (5 bases). The sequenced sample was PBMCs. CDR3 loop: CASSLGYRTASLTDTQYF. CDR3 in DNA: TGTGCCAGCAGCTTAGGATACAGGACCGCTTCACTCACAGATACGCAGTATTTT.